This is a list of T cell receptor beta chains from one sample in a study of blood T cell repertoires in COVID-19. Assay used: immunoSEQ multiplex PCR; TCRdb lists only in-frame clones, some missing. The table shows approximately 310,000 clones, with roughly 89% occurring only once. Material for sequencing was PBMCs or T cells enriched from blood (not recorded which). Every receptor here comes from a man aged 55-75 years who had recovered from COVID-19. CDR3s include the opening cysteine and the closing phenylalanine or tryptophan. The order of the fields is V gene, clone size, D gene, J gene, CDR3 DNA, CDR3 protein. D genes are given only for firm matches. Clone size is given for some rows only: seen once, a few or many times, or a class if the clone is expanded.

V gene: TRBV5-1; clone size: NA; D gene: NA; J gene: TRBJ1-1; CDR3 DNA: TGCGCCAGCAGCTTGGCCGGGACATCAGACACTGAAGCTTTCTTT; CDR3 protein: CASSLAGTSDTEAFF
V gene: TRBV6-5; clone size: NA; D gene: NA; J gene: TRBJ1-1; CDR3 DNA: TGTGCCAGCTGGAGGGCGGACGGACAATGGGCTTTCTTT; CDR3 protein: CASWRADGQWAFF
V gene: TRBV2; clone size: once; D gene: NA; J gene: TRBJ1-6; CDR3 DNA: TGTGCCAGCAGTGAGATTGACCGGGGGGCCCTCCACTTT; CDR3 protein: CASSEIDRGALHF
V gene: TRBV2; clone size: NA; D gene: TRBD1; J gene: TRBJ2-2; CDR3 DNA: TGTGCCAGCAGTATACAGGGGGCGCGAAGCGGGGAGCTGTTTTTT; CDR3 protein: CASSIQGARSGELFF
V gene: TRBV7-2; clone size: NA; D gene: TRBD2; J gene: TRBJ2-1; CDR3 DNA: TGTGCCAGCAGCATACTAGCGGGAGGGCCTAATGAGCAGTTCTTC; CDR3 protein: CASSILAGGPNEQFF
V gene: TRBV3-1/TRBV3-2; clone size: NA; D gene: NA; J gene: TRBJ2-7; CDR3 DNA: TGTGCCAGCAGCCAATTCATTAGCGGTTACGAGCAGTACTTC; CDR3 protein: CASSQFISGYEQYF
V gene: TRBV29-1; clone size: NA; D gene: TRBD1; J gene: TRBJ2-3; CDR3 DNA: TGCAGCGTTAAACAGGGGTCCGGCACAGATACGCAGTATTTT; CDR3 protein: CSVKQGSGTDTQYF
V gene: TRBV27; clone size: NA; D gene: TRBD1; J gene: TRBJ1-2; CDR3 DNA: TGTGCCAGCAGTTTAAAAGGACAGGGGGCCATCTATGGCTACACCTTC; CDR3 protein: CASSLKGQGAIYGYTF
V gene: TRBV6-5; clone size: NA; D gene: NA; J gene: TRBJ2-1; CDR3 DNA: TGTGCCAGCAGTTATCCATCGGGCAATGAGCAGTTCTTC; CDR3 protein: CASSYPSGNEQFF
V gene: TRBV5-1; clone size: NA; D gene: NA; J gene: TRBJ2-7; CDR3 DNA: TGCGCCAGCAGCGAACAGGGAGCATCCTACGAGCAGTACTTC; CDR3 protein: CASSEQGASYEQYF
V gene: TRBV11-2; clone size: NA; D gene: NA; J gene: TRBJ1-4; CDR3 DNA: TGTGCCAGCAGACCACCGGGAGCAGGGAATGAAAAACTGTTTTTT; CDR3 protein: CASRPPGAGNEKLFF
V gene: TRBV5-6; clone size: NA; D gene: TRBD2; J gene: TRBJ2-3; CDR3 DNA: TGTGCCAGCAAGGGGACTAGCGGGGGTGCTAGCACAGATACGCAGTATTTT; CDR3 protein: CASKGTSGGASTDTQYF
V gene: TRBV28; clone size: NA; D gene: NA; J gene: TRBJ1-1; CDR3 DNA: TGTGCCAGCAGGCATGGACCTCAGGGGCGCAACACTGAAGCTTTCTTT; CDR3 protein: CASRHGPQGRNTEAFF
V gene: TRBV7-9; clone size: NA; D gene: NA; J gene: TRBJ2-7; CDR3 DNA: TGTGCCAGCACCCAGGGCCGGGCCGAGCAGTACTTC; CDR3 protein: CASTQGRAEQYF
V gene: TRBV27; clone size: NA; D gene: TRBD1; J gene: TRBJ1-2; CDR3 DNA: TGTGCCTGCCGACAGGGTCTGGCCTATGGCTACACCTTC; CDR3 protein: CACRQGLAYGYTF
V gene: TRBV19; clone size: few; D gene: NA; J gene: TRBJ2-7; CDR3 DNA: TGTGCCAGTAGTATACGGGGGGCCTCCTACGAGCAGTACTTC; CDR3 protein: CASSIRGASYEQYF